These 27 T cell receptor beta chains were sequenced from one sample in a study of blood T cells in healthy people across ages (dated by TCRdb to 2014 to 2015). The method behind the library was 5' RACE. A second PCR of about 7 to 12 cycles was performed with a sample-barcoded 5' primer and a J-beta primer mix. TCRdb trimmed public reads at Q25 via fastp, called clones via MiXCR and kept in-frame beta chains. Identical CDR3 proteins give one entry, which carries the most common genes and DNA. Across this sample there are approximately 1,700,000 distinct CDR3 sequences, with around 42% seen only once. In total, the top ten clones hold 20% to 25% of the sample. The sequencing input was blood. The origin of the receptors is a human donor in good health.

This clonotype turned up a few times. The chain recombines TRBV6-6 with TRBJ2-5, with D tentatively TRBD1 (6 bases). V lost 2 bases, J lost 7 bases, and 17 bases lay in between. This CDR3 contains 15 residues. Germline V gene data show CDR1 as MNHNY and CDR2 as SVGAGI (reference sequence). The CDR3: CASSYTTGPGGTQYF. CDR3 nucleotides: TGTGCCAGCAGTTACACAACAGGGCCTGGAGGGACCCAGTACTTC.

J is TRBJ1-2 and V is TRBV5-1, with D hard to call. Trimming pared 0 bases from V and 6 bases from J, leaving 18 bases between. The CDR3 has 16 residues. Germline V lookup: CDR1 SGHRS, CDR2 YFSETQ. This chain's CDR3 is CASSLVYKQDYDGYTF. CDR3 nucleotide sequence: TGCGCCAGCAGCTTGGTCTACAAGCAGGATTATGATGGCTACACCTTC.

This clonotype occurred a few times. The CDR3 region has the DNA TGTGCCAGCAGAGATACAGGCGCTGGCGGGTATAGCAATCAGCCCCAGCATTTT. Amino acids: CASRDTGAGGYSNQPQHF. The chain joins TRBV12-3 or TRBV12-4 to TRBJ1-5, with D perhaps matching TRBD1 (5 bases). Trimming took 6 bases from V and 0 from J, leaving 21 bases between them. CDR3 length: 18 residues.

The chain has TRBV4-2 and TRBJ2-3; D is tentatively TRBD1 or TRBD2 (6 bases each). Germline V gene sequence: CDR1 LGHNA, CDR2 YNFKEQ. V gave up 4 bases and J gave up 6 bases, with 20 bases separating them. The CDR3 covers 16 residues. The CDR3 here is CASSPPGDIRGDTQYF. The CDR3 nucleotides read TGTGCCAGCAGCCCACCCGGGGACATCCGGGGGGATACGCAGTATTTT.

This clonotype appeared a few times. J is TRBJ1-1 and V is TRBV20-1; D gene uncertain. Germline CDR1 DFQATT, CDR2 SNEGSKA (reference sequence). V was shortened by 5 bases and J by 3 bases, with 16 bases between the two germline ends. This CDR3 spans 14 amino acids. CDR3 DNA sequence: TGCAGTGCTCAACCACTGAAGGGAGACACTGAAGCTTTCTTT. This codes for CSAQPLKGDTEAFF.

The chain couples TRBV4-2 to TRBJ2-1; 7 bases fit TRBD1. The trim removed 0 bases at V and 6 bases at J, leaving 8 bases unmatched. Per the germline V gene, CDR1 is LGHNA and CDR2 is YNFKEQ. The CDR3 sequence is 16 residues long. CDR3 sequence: CASSQDRQGRGNEQFF. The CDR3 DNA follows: TGTGCCAGCAGCCAAGATAGACAGGGTCGAGGCAATGAGCAGTTCTTC.

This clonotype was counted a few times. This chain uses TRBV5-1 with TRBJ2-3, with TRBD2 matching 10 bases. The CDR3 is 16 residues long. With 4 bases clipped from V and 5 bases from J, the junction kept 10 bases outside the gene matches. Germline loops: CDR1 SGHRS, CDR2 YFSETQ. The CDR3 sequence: CASSGLAGGDQDTQYF. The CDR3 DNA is TGCGCCAGCAGCGGATTAGCGGGGGGCGATCAAGATACGCAGTATTTT. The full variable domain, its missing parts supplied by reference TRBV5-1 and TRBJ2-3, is KAGVTQTPRYLIKTRGQQVTLSCSPISGHRSVSWYQQTPGQGLQFLFEYFSETQRNKGNFPGRFSGRQFSNSRSEMNVSTLELGDSALYLCASSGLAGGDQDTQYFGPGTRLTVL.

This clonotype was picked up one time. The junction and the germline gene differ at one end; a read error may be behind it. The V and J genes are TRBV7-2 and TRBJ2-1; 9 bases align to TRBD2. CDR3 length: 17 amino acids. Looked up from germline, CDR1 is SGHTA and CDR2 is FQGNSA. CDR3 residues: CASSLWSAGGPYSERFF. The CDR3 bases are TGTGCCAGCAGCTTATGGTCCGCGGGGGGGCCATATAGTGAGCGGTTCTTC.

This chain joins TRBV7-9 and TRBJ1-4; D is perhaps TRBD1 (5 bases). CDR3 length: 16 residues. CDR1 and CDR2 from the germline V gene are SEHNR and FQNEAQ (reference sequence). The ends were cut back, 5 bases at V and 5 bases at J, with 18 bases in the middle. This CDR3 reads CASSPRRLGVNEKLFF. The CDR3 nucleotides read TGTGCCAGCAGCCCACGTCGATTAGGGGTAAATGAAAAACTGTTTTTT.

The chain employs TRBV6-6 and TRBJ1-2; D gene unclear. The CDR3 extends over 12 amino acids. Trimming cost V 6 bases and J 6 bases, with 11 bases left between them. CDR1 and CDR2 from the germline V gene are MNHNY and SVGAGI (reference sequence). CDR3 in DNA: TGTGCCAGCAGGCCACTAAGACATGGCTACACCTTC. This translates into CASRPLRHGYTF.

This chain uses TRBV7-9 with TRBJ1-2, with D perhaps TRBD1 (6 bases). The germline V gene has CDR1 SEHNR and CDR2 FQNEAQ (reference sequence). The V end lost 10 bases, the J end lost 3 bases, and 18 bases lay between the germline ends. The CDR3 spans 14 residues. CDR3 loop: CATDRERTDYGYTF. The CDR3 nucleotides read TGTGCCACTGATAGAGAGAGGACAGACTATGGCTACACCTTC.

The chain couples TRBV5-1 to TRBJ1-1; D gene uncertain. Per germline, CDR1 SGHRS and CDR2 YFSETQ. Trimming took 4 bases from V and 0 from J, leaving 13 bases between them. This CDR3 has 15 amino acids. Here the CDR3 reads CASSPFLGLNTEAFF. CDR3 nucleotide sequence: TGCGCCAGCAGCCCTTTCCTCGGCTTGAACACTGAAGCTTTCTTT.

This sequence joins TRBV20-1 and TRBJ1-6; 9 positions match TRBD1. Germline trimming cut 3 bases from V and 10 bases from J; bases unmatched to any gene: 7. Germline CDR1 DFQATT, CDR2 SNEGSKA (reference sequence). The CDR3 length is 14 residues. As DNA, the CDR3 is TGCAGTGCTAGTGGGGGACAGGGTAACTCACCCCTCCACTTT. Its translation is CSASGGQGNSPLHF.

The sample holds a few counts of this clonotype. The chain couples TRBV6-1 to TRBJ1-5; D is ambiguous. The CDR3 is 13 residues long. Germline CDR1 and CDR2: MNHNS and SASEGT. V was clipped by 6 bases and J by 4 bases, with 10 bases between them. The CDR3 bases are TGTGCCAGCAGAGACGACCTTAATCAGCCCCAGCATTTT. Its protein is CASRDDLNQPQHF.

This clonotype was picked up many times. The DNA of the CDR3 is TGTGCCAGCAGCTCCGGGACGGTGAATGAAAAACTGTTTTTT. Its translation is CASSSGTVNEKLFF. V usage is TRBV7-9 and J usage is TRBJ1-4, with D tentatively TRBD1 (5 bases). Per germline, CDR1 SEHNR and CDR2 FQNEAQ (reference sequence). Trimming stripped 4 bases from V and 5 bases from J, with 11 bases between. The CDR3 is made up of 14 amino acids.

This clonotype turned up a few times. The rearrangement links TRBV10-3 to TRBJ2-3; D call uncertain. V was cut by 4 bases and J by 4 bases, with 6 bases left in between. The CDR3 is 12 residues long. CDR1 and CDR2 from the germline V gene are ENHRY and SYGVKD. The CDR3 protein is CAISAAADTQYF. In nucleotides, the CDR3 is TGTGCCATCAGTGCCGCGGCAGATACGCAGTATTTT.

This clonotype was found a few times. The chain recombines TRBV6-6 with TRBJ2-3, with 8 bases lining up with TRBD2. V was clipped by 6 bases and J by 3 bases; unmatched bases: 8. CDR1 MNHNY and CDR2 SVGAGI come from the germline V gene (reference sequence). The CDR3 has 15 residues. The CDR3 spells CASRGGGKGTDTQYF. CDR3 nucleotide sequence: TGTGCCAGCAGAGGCGGGGGGAAGGGGACAGATACGCAGTATTTT.

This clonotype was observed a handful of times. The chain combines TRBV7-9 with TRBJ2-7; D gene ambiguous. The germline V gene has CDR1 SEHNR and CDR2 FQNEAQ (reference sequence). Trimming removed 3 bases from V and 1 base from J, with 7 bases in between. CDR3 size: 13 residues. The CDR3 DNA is TGTGCCAGCAGCTTGTATGCATCCTACGAGCAGTACTTC. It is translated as CASSLYASYEQYF.

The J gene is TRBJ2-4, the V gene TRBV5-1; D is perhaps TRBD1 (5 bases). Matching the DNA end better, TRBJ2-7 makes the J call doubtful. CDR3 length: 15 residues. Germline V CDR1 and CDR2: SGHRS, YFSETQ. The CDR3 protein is CASSLGGRAGHEQYF. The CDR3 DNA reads TGCGCCAGCAGCTTGGGTGGCAGGGCCGGCCACGAGCAGTACTTC.

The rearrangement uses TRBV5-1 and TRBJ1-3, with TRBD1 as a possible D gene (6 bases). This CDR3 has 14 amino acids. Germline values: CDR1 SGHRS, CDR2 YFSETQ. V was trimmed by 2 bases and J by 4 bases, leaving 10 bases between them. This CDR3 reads CASSLAGVGNTIYF. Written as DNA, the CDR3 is TGCGCCAGCAGCTTAGCAGGGGTCGGAAACACCATATATTTT.

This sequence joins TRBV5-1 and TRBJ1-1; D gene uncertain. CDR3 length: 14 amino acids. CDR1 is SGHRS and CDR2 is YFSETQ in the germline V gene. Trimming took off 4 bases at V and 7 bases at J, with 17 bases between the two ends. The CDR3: CASSPDAGCYEAFF. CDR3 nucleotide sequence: TGCGCCAGCAGCCCGGACGCCGGATGCTATGAAGCTTTCTTT.

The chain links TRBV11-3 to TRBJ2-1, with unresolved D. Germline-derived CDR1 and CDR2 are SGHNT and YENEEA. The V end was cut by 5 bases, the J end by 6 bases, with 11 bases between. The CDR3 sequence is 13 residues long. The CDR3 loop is CASSPRLTNEQFF. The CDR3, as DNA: TGTGCCAGCAGCCCACGCCTCACCAATGAGCAGTTCTTC.

CDR3 in amino acids: CASSLDGPMTEAFF. In DNA, the CDR3 is TGTGCCAGCTCACTTGACGGTCCGATGACTGAAGCTTTCTTT. The rearrangement joins TRBV18 to TRBJ1-1; D call uncertain. Germline CDR1 KGHSH, CDR2 LQKENI. V lost 4 bases, J lost 5 bases, and 14 bases lay in between. The CDR3 is 14 residues long.

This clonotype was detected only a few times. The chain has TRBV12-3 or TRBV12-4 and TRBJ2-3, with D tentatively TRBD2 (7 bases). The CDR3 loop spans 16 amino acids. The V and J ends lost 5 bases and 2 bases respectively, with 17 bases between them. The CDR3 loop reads CASSPLGGGHTDTQYF. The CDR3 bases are TGTGCCAGCAGTCCCTTAGGGGGGGGGCACACAGATACGCAGTATTTT.

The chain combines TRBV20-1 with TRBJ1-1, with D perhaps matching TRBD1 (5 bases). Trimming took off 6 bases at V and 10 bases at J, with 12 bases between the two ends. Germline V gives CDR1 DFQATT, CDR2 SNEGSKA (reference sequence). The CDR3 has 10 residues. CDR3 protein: CSARQTVAFF. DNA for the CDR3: TGCAGTGCCCGACAGACAGTAGCTTTCTTT.

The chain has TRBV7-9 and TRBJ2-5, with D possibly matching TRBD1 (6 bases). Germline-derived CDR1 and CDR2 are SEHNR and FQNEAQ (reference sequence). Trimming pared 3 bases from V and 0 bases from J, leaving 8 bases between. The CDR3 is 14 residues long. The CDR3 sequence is CASSFYRDQETQYF. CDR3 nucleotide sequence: TGTGCCAGCAGCTTCTACAGGGACCAAGAGACCCAGTACTTC.

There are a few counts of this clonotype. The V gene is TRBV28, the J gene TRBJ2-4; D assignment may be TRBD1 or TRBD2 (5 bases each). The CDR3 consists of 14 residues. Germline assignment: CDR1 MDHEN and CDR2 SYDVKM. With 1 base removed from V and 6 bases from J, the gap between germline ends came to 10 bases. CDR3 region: CASSLFGTGNIQYF. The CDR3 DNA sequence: TGTGCCAGCAGTTTATTTGGGACGGGAAACATTCAGTACTTC.